The 16 T cell receptor beta chains below were found in one sample sequenced in a study of blood T cell repertoires in COVID-19. TCRdb's copy holds only in-frame clones and misses some; the assay was immunoSEQ multiplex PCR. The data show around 230,000 clones, with more than 70% seen just once and roughly 2.3% held by the top ten. Sequenced input: PBMCs or T cells enriched from blood (not recorded which). Source of these receptors: a middle-aged woman with acute COVID-19.

The chain recombines TRBV30 with TRBJ2-3; no clear D. Trimming took off 0 bases at V and 0 bases at J, with 10 bases between the two ends. Per the germline V gene, CDR1 is GTSNPN and CDR2 is SVGIG (reference sequence). The CDR3 covers 15 residues. The CDR3 bases are TGTGCCTGGAGTGTACCGTCGGTTAGCACAGATACGCAGTATTTT. The encoded protein is CAWSVPSVSTDTQYF.

The gene calls are TRBV5-1 and TRBJ1-1; 10 bases align to TRBD1. The V and J ends lost 4 bases and 1 base, in that order; junction bases with no gene match: 7. CDR1 SGHRS and CDR2 YFSETQ come from the germline V gene. This CDR3 contains 16 residues. CDR3 DNA: TGCGCCAGCAGCACCAGACAGGGGGCAGGGAACACTGAAGCTTTCTTT. Translated, it gives CASSTRQGAGNTEAFF.

The chain carries TRBV5-1 and TRBJ2-4, with 8 positions matching TRBD2. The J segment lost 1 base and the V segment lost 1 base, leaving 4 bases of the junction unmatched. CDR3 length: 16 residues. Germline-derived CDR1 and CDR2 are SGHRS and YFSETQ. The DNA of the CDR3 is TGCGCCAGCAGCTTGATGGGCGGGGGGGCCAAAAACATTCAGTACTTC. This codes for CASSLMGGGAKNIQYF. The full variable domain, completed using reference TRBV5-1 and TRBJ2-4, is KAGVTQTPRYLIKTRGQQVTLSCSPISGHRSVSWYQQTPGQGLQFLFEYFSETQRNKGNFPGRFSGRQFSNSRSEMNVSTLELGDSALYLCASSLMGGGAKNIQYFGAGTRLSVL.

The V call is TRBV7-6, the J call TRBJ2-2; D is perhaps TRBD2 (5 bases). With 4 bases removed from V and 7 bases from J, the gap between germline ends came to 13 bases. The CDR3 is 14 amino acids. Germline-derived CDR1 and CDR2 are SGHVS and FNYEAQ. The CDR3 loop is CASSSLLGVGELFF. Written as DNA, the CDR3 is TGTGCCAGCAGCTCACTCCTCGGGGTCGGGGAGCTGTTTTTT. The full variable domain, in which reference TRBV7-6 and TRBJ2-2 provide the parts outside the CDR3, is GAGVSQSPRYKVTKRGQDVALRCDPISGHVSLYWYRQALGQGPEFLTYFNYEAQQDKSGLPNDRFSAERPEGSISTLTIQRTEQRDSAMYRCASSSLLGVGELFFGEGSRLTVL.

The chain recombines TRBV28 with TRBJ2-5, with 8 bases aligning to TRBD2. V trimming: 5 bases; J trimming: 1 base; junction bases outside the gene matches: 9. CDR1 is MDHEN, CDR2 SYDVKM, per germline. The CDR3 loop spans 16 amino acids. CDR3 nucleotide sequence: TGTGCCAGCAGTGTAGTTCGGGCGGGGGGCCAAGAGACCCAGTACTTC. It translates to CASSVVRAGGQETQYF.

The CDR3 region has the DNA TGTGCCAGTAGTATTAGGCGGAATAATGAAAAACTGTTTTTT. Translation: CASSIRRNNEKLFF. V is TRBV19 and J is TRBJ1-4; the D is unclear. The CDR3 is 14 residues long. From germline, CDR1 is LNHDA and CDR2 SQIVND (reference sequence). The V end lost 3 bases, the J end lost 4 bases, and 9 bases lay between the germline ends.

V gene TRBV4-3 combines with J gene TRBJ1-1; 8 nucleotides align to TRBD1. The CDR3 is 16 amino acids. Trimming took 0 bases from V and 0 from J; bases not matched to a gene: 3. CDR1 is LGHNA and CDR2 is YSLEER in the germline V gene. CDR3 protein: CASSQDPDRVNTEAFF. The DNA of the CDR3 is TGCGCCAGCAGCCAAGATCCGGACAGGGTGAACACTGAAGCTTTCTTT.

This clone was seen only once. This chain links TRBV5-6 with TRBJ1-5; D is perhaps TRBD1 (6 bases). Germline loops: CDR1 SGHDT, CDR2 YYEEEE. The CDR3 is 17 amino acids. The V end was cut by 6 bases, the J end by 6 bases, with 25 bases between. The CDR3 region has the DNA TGTGCCAGCAACCTTAGACAGGCAATGGATCGCACTCAGCCCCAGCATTTT. It translates to CASNLRQAMDRTQPQHF.

V usage is TRBV6-7 and J usage is TRBJ2-2; 8 positions match TRBD2. TRBV6-7 is flagged as an ORF with uncertain function. The CDR3 runs to 18 residues. V was pared by 0 bases and J by 1 base, with 7 bases of the junction left unmatched. The CDR3 region has the DNA TGTGCCAGCAGTTACTCATTCCCGGGACTAGAGAACACCGGGGAGCTGTTTTTT. This translates into CASSYSFPGLENTGELFF.

This chain joins TRBV5-5 and TRBJ2-7; perhaps TRBD1 as D (6 bases). V lost 0 bases and J 5 bases, leaving 9 bases between the germline ends. CDR3 length equals 13 residues. Germline V CDR1 and CDR2: SGHKS, YYEKEE (reference sequence). The CDR3 DNA reads as TGTGCCAGCAGCTTGGGGCCAGGGGACGAGCAGTACGTC. This codes for CASSLGPGDEQYV.

The chain combines TRBV19 with TRBJ1-2; 9 bases match TRBD1. V gave up 4 bases and J gave up 3 bases; unmatched junction bases: 6. Germline V gives CDR1 LNHDA, CDR2 SQIVND (reference sequence). The CDR3 has 15 amino acids. In nucleotides, the CDR3 is TGTGCCAGTAGTACCGGACAGGGGTATCACTATGGCTACACCTTC. This gives the protein CASSTGQGYHYGYTF.

The chain carries TRBV19 and TRBJ2-5; D is ambiguous. CDR3 length: 11 amino acids. Germline-derived CDR1 and CDR2 are LNHDA and SQIVND (reference sequence). With 7 bases removed from V and 5 bases from J, the gap between germline ends came to 8 bases. CDR3 amino acids: CASTQKETQYF. The DNA for the CDR3 is TGTGCCAGTACCCAGAAGGAGACCCAGTACTTC.

The rearrangement links TRBV6-1 to TRBJ2-2; D is perhaps TRBD1 (5 bases). V lost 2 bases and J 5 bases, leaving 15 bases between the germline ends. This CDR3 is 16 amino acids long. The germline gives CDR1 MNHNS, CDR2 SASEGT. CDR3 DNA: TGTGCCAGCAGTGAAAGGGGCCAGGGTGGGACCGGGGAGCTGTTTTTT. Translating gives CASSERGQGGTGELFF.

This rearrangement joins TRBV7-2 to TRBJ2-2; 16 bases align to TRBD2. The ends lost 5 bases at V and 2 bases at J; junction bases unmatched: 5. The CDR3 spans 18 residues. Per the germline V gene, CDR1 is SGHTA and CDR2 is FQGNSA. The CDR3 region has the DNA TGTGCCAGCAGCGCGGGGACTAGCGGGGGGGTTAACACCGGGGAGCTGTTTTTT. It translates to CASSAGTSGGVNTGELFF.

This chain connects TRBV25-1 to TRBJ2-3; a possible D gene is TRBD2 (5 bases). CDR3 length: 16 residues. Trimming stripped 3 bases from V and 0 bases from J, with 13 bases between. CDR1 and CDR2 (germline): MGHDK, SYGVNS. CDR3: CASSDAVWESTDTQYF. CDR3 nucleotides: TGTGCCAGCAGTGACGCCGTTTGGGAGAGCACAGATACGCAGTATTTT.

V and J are TRBV7-8 and TRBJ1-5; the match to TRBD1 covers 8 bases. Looked up from germline, CDR1 is SGHVS and CDR2 is FQNEAQ. V lost 4 bases, J lost 0 bases, and 8 bases stayed unmatched. The CDR3 runs 17 residues. In nucleotides, the CDR3 is TGTGCCAGCAGCTCCTCAGGGGGCATGTATAGCAATCAGCCCCAGCATTTT. As protein: CASSSSGGMYSNQPQHF. Full variable domain (outside the CDR3, taken from reference TRBV7-8 and TRBJ1-5): GAGVSQSPRYKVAKRGQDVALRCDPISGHVSLFWYQQALGQGPEFLTYFQNEAQLDKSGLPSDRFFAERPEGSVSTLKIQRTQQEDSAVYLCASSSSGGMYSNQPQHFGDGTRLSIL.